This T cell receptor (beta chain) was recorded in a study of blood T cell repertoires in COVID-19. This clone was seen once. Data came from immunoSEQ multiplex PCR; TCRdb stores just in-frame clones and leaves some out. The sample yields under 300,000 clones, more than 75% seen once. The source material was peripheral blood. The TCR comes from a woman between 40 and 50 years old who had recovered from COVID-19.

The CDR3, as DNA: TGTGCCAGCTCACAAGGGACTAGCGGCTACAATGAGCAGTTCTTC. Protein product: CASSQGTSGYNEQFF. The V gene is TRBV18, the J gene TRBJ2-1, with TRBD2 matching over 11 bases. V shed 4 bases, J shed 3 bases, and the junction held 2 bases outside the gene matches. CDR3 length equals 15 residues. CDR1 is KGHSH and CDR2 is LQKENI in the germline V gene. The full variable domain, rest sourced from reference TRBV18 and TRBJ2-1, is NAGVMQNPRHLVRRRGQEARLRCSPMKGHSHVYWYRQLPEEGLKFMVYLQKENIIDESGMPKERFSAEFPKEGPSILRIQQVVRGDSAAYFCASSQGTSGYNEQFFGPGTRLTVL.